The rows below give T cell receptor beta chains drawn from one sample of a study of Tregs in tolerant kidney transplant recipients. The protocol was immunoSEQ multiplex PCR, while the TCRdb copy is restricted to in-frame clones and leaves out a portion. The table shows approximately 260,000 clones, with 80% to 85% occurring only once. What was sequenced was CD4+ T cells from blood. These receptors came from a human donor in good health. CDR3s include the opening cysteine and the closing phenylalanine or tryptophan. Each record gives: J gene, clone size, D gene, V gene, CDR3 DNA, CDR3 protein. D genes are given only for firm matches. Some rows have no size entry. The others give once, few or many, or a class for an expanded clone.

TRBJ2-1,NA,NA,TRBV5-4,TGTGCCAGCAGCTTGCCCTCTAGCGATGATGAGCAGTTCTTC,CASSLPSSDDEQFF
TRBJ2-1,NA,NA,TRBV5-1,TGCGCCAGCAGCTCGGACGCGGGGACCCTAATCATGGATGAGCAGTTCTTC,CASSSDAGTLIMDEQFF
TRBJ1-2,NA,TRBD1,TRBV5-1,TGCGCCAGCAGCTCGGATCCGGGACAGGGTCATGGCTATGGCTACACCTTC,CASSSDPGQGHGYGYTF
TRBJ2-7,NA,NA,TRBV7-2,TGTGCCAGCAGCCGCGACACTATATCCTACGAGCAGTACTTC,CASSRDTISYEQYF
TRBJ2-7,once,NA,TRBV5-1,TGCGCCAGCAGCTTAGATTATTTCTACGAGCAGTACTTC,CASSLDYFYEQYF
TRBJ1-2,NA,NA,TRBV19,TGTGCCAGTAGTATACAAGGAGCGGGGGGTTACGGTGGCTACACCTTC,CASSIQGAGGYGGYTF
TRBJ2-7,NA,NA,TRBV6-1,TGTGCCACCAACAGGGTTGGCTACGAGCAGTACTTC,CATNRVGYEQYF
TRBJ1-3,NA,TRBD1,TRBV5-6,TGTGCCAGCAGCATTTACAGGGGGCCTGGAAACACCATATATTTT,CASSIYRGPGNTIYF
TRBJ2-1,NA,NA,TRBV7-9,TGTGCCAGCAGCACGCCGTACAATGAGCAGTTCTTC,CASSTPYNEQFF
TRBJ2-6,NA,NA,TRBV10-3,TGTGCCATCAGGTCTCCGGGACAAGTCTCTGGGGCCAACGTCCTGACTTTC,CAIRSPGQVSGANVLTF
TRBJ2-4,NA,NA,TRBV4-1,TGCGCCAGCAGCCCCCACGAGTTAGTAGCCAAAAACATTCAGTACTTC,CASSPHELVAKNIQYF
TRBJ2-5,NA,TRBD1,TRBV27,TGTGCCAGCAGTTTAAGTCGGGGAACAATCAGGGGGCGAGAGACCCAGTACTTC,CASSLSRGTIRGRETQYF
TRBJ2-1,NA,NA,TRBV30,TGTGCCTGGAGTGCGGACAGCTACAATGAGCAGTTCTTC,CAWSADSYNEQFF
TRBJ2-3,NA,TRBD2,TRBV29-1,TGCAGCGTTGCTAGCGGGACTAGCACAGATACGCAGTATTTT,CSVASGTSTDTQYF
TRBJ2-3,once,NA,TRBV5-1,TGCGCCAGCAGCTTGGAACGGGGTGTTTGGGATACGCAGTATTTT,CASSLERGVWDTQYF
TRBJ2-7,NA,NA,TRBV11-3,TGTGCCAGCAGCTTAGGCCCCAGGAGCTCCTACGAGCAGTACTTC,CASSLGPRSSYEQYF
TRBJ2-1,NA,TRBD2,TRBV7-7,TGTGCCAGCAGCCCCGGGGATAGCGGGAGGGCCGGCTACAATGAGCAGTTCTTC,CASSPGDSGRAGYNEQFF
TRBJ1-6,NA,NA,TRBV7-6,TGTGCCAGCAGCCCCGAGGTCTATAATTCACCCCTCCACTTT,CASSPEVYNSPLHF
TRBJ2-3,once,NA,TRBV19,TGTGCCAGTACCTCAACAGGGTTTGTCACAGATACGCAGTATTTT,CASTSTGFVTDTQYF
TRBJ1-6,NA,NA,TRBV6-5,TGTGCCAGCAGTTTTGGGGGCCTTAATTCACCCCTCCACTTT,CASSFGGLNSPLHF
TRBJ1-6,NA,TRBD1,TRBV5-5,TGTGCCAGCAGCTATCGACAGGGCCCTTATAATTCACCCCTCCACTTT,CASSYRQGPYNSPLHF
TRBJ2-7,NA,NA,TRBV5-1,TGCGCCAGCAGCTGGACCGACAGAAACTACGAGCAGTACTTC,CASSWTDRNYEQYF
TRBJ2-2,NA,TRBD2,TRBV11-2,TGTGCCAGCAGCCCAGCGGGACTAGCGGGGACCGGGGAGCTGTTTTTT,CASSPAGLAGTGELFF
TRBJ1-1,NA,TRBD1,TRBV6-5,TGTGCCAGCAGTTCTACAGGGGTCCCGCTCACTGAAGCTTTCTTT,CASSSTGVPLTEAFF
TRBJ1-2,NA,TRBD1,TRBV29-1,TGCAGCGGTGGACAGGGGGTAAACTATGGCTACACCTTC,CSGGQGVNYGYTF
TRBJ2-3,NA,NA,TRBV11-2,TGTGCCAGCAGCTTTTCCAGGACTAGCACAGATACGCAGTATTTT,CASSFSRTSTDTQYF
TRBJ1-2,NA,NA,TRBV2,TGTGCCAGCAGTGAAGAGGCTTTTAACTATGGCTACACCTTC,CASSEEAFNYGYTF
TRBJ1-2,NA,NA,TRBV27,TGTGCCAGCAGTTTACGGGGAGCTAACTATGGCTACACCTTC,CASSLRGANYGYTF
TRBJ2-4,NA,NA,TRBV20-1,TGCAGTGCCAAGTCAGGTGACATTCAGTACTTC,CSAKSGDIQYF
TRBJ2-2,NA,NA,TRBV18,TGTGCCAGCTCACTAGCGACGAACACCGGGGAGCTGTTTTTT,CASSLATNTGELFF
TRBJ1-1,NA,NA,TRBV29-1,TGCAGCGTTGAAGGGTGGGTGGGGGTTACGACGGAAGCTTTCTTT,CSVEGWVGVTTEAFF
TRBJ1-4,NA,TRBD1,TRBV6-6,TGTGCCAGCAGAGGGCAGGGGGCTGAAAAGCTGTTTTTT,CASRGQGAEKLFF
TRBJ2-7,NA,TRBD2,TRBV10-3,TGTGCCATCAGTGTCACTAGCGGGAGTTCCTACGAGCAGTACTTC,CAISVTSGSSYEQYF
TRBJ2-5,NA,NA,TRBV7-9,TGTGCCAGCAGCTTATACGGGGTCGGAGAGACCCAGTACTTC,CASSLYGVGETQYF
TRBJ2-5,NA,NA,TRBV14,TGTGCCAGCAGCCACCTAGGACGGCCCGAAGAGACCCAGTACTTC,CASSHLGRPEETQYF
TRBJ1-4,many,TRBD1,TRBV13,TGTGCCAGCAGCGTTCGATACCGGGACAGTAATGAAAAACTGTTTTTT,CASSVRYRDSNEKLFF
TRBJ2-1,NA,TRBD2,TRBV11-2,TGTGCCAGCAGCTTAGGCGGGAGGTACAATGAGCAGTTCTTC,CASSLGGRYNEQFF
TRBJ1-5,NA,NA,TRBV30,TGTGCCTGGAGTCGAAGTTCCAATCAGCCCCAGCATTTT,CAWSRSSNQPQHF
TRBJ1-2,NA,NA,TRBV18,TGTGCCAGCTCACCGAGGGAATCGGGCTATGGCTACACCTTC,CASSPRESGYGYTF
TRBJ1-1,NA,TRBD1,TRBV5-1,TGCGCCAGCAGCTCGAACCACGGGACAGGGGGCGAAGCTTTCTTT,CASSSNHGTGGEAFF
TRBJ2-2,NA,NA,TRBV7-9,TGTGCCGCACAGCAGGGCCTTTACACCGGGGAGCTGTTTTTT,CAAQQGLYTGELFF
TRBJ2-5,NA,NA,TRBV9,TGTGCCAGCAGCGTAGGTTGGGGGGGCGAAGAGACCCAGTACTTC,CASSVGWGGEETQYF
TRBJ1-1,NA,NA,TRBV2,TGTGCCAGCAGCGCCTCGACAGTTAACACTGAAGCTTTCTTT,CASSASTVNTEAFF
TRBJ1-5,NA,TRBD1,TRBV7-8,TGTGCCAGCAGCCCGATGGGACAGCTTGGAGTCCAGCCCCAGCATTTT,CASSPMGQLGVQPQHF
TRBJ1-3,NA,NA,TRBV5-1,TGCGCCAGCAGCTTGGTTGGCTACGGCATCGGAAACACCATATATTTT,CASSLVGYGIGNTIYF
TRBJ1-6,NA,TRBD1,TRBV11-2,TGTGCCAGCAGCTCGGACAGGGGTTATAATTCACCCCTCCACTTT,CASSSDRGYNSPLHF
TRBJ2-7,NA,NA,TRBV5-4,TGTGCCAGCAGCCCGACAGGTTTATCGGGTCTATACGAGCAGTACTTC,CASSPTGLSGLYEQYF
TRBJ2-3,NA,TRBD2,TRBV10-3,TGTGCCATCAGACCAGCGGGAGGAGTAGATACGCAGTATTTT,CAIRPAGGVDTQYF
TRBJ2-1,once,NA,TRBV25-1,TGTGCCAGCAGCCGGGACTTATTGGATGAGCAGTTCTTC,CASSRDLLDEQFF
TRBJ2-1,NA,TRBD2,TRBV5-1,TGCGCCAGCAGCTTTTCTAGCGGGAGGTCTATCTCCTACAATGAGCAGTTCTTC,CASSFSSGRSISYNEQFF
TRBJ2-7,NA,NA,TRBV27,TGTGCCAGCAGTTGGAGCACAGGAGCGGAGCAGTACTTC,CASSWSTGAEQYF
TRBJ2-7,NA,NA,TRBV5-1,TGCGCCAGCAGCTTGGTAACTTTTACTCAGCACGAGCAGTACTTC,CASSLVTFTQHEQYF
TRBJ2-5,NA,TRBD1,TRBV18,TGTGCCAGCTCACCCCTAGCAGGGGGACGCGAGACCCAGTACTTC,CASSPLAGGRETQYF